This T cell receptor beta chain comes out of a study of T cells after yellow fever vaccination (dated by TCRdb to about 2019). General notes on the study: The SMART-Seq v4 Ultra Low Input RNA kit was used to prepare libraries from fractions with low cell numbers. Bulk PBMC replicates and cell subsets were isolated from blood drawn at multiple timepoints before and after both primary and secondary immunization. To follow T-cell clones before and after primary and booster YFV17D yellow fever vaccination, bulk TCR alpha and beta repertoires were sequenced over time. Two healthy male donors, one aged 18 to 29 and one aged 30 to 40 years, were included in the cohort. Paper-wide results and their limitations: After the booster, most clones that had expanded after primary vaccination were detected again (around 97% of CD4 and around nine tenths of CD8), suggesting broad maintenance of memory. FACS-sorted repertoires could contain abundant contaminating clonotypes from the bulk population, so computational filtering was required. A small share of clonotypes was detected in both CD4 and CD8 compartments, with the overlap likely arising from convergent recombination. Because the study included only two donors, the extent to which the findings can be generalized is limited. Compared with the primary T-cell response, the secondary T-cell response was weaker but faster, peaking on day 5 rather than day 15.

TCR cDNA was made using 5'RACE template switching, a step that added a universal primer site and unique molecular identifiers. Priming for cDNA synthesis came from both the TCR alpha and TCR beta constant segments. Libraries were amplified in two PCR steps, with sample barcodes and sequencing adapters added in the second step. Libraries were sequenced on Illumina HiSeq 2500 (2x100 bp) or NovaSeq (2x150 bp). The published analysis was carried out like this. MIGEC handled demultiplexing of reads and collapsing into UMI consensus sequences, while MiXCR performed V(D)J alignment. Vaccine-responding clonotypes were defined with edgeR using replicate PBMC samples, requiring FDR below 0.01 and a log2 fold change above 5 up to day 15. Bulk clonotypes were assigned CD4 or CD8 identity according to which sequenced CD4 or CD8 repertoire held them at higher abundance. Through fastp at Q25 and MiXCR, TCRdb rebuilt clones from the public reads, retaining in-frame beta chains. When rows share a CDR3 protein, they turn into one entry using the most common DNA and genes. The V and J calls and clone size come from TCRdb's table, not from the authors' own analysis. The sample table holds roughly 260,000 distinct CDR3 sequences, of which over 10% were seen once. The ten largest clones add up to less than 0.55% of the sample.

This clonotype showed up just a few times. Its antigen has not been determined. Base qualities were left out, and no much larger clone turns up one base away. The V end gives up 1 base and the J end 5 bases, leaving 1 base in the junction not matched to a gene. The germline V gene specifies SGHTA as CDR1 and FQGTGA as CDR2. The CDR3 spans 13 residues, from the cysteine through the phenylalanine. Only the CDR3 DNA stays, 39 bases, in frame from base 1. The sample's treatment or condition, from its label and the paper: live attenuated yellow fever vaccine strain. PBMCs were isolated from peripheral blood using a standard Ficoll-Paque protocol. Dynabeads CD4 and CD8 positive selection kits were used to isolate CD4 and CD8 T-cell fractions. TriZol was used to extract RNA from bulk PBMCs, CD4 and CD8 fractions, and dextramer-positive and dextramer-negative fractions.

Sequenced material: CD4+ T cells sorted from PBMCs, taken 45 days after the yellow fever booster vaccination. This chain is built from TRBV7-3 and TRBJ2-7; TRBD1 matches 8 bases in the middle. This clonotype was obtained from a man aged 25 to 40 who received the YFV17D yellow fever vaccine. The CDR3 region reads CASSLMTGDEQYF. In nucleotides, the sequence is TGTGCCAGCAGCTTAATGACAGGGGACGAGCAGTACTTC.